At least ten counts were recorded for the clone carrying this T cell receptor (beta chain). The antigen is undetermined. The entry originates in a study of T cells in Graves' hyperthyroidism and ophthalmopathy. Study-level points and caveats: Through a model of 13 V-J features, ophthalmopathy was separated from stable hyperthyroidism. Blood shared most expanded thyroid clonotypes above 0.001.

Newly diagnosed hyperthyroidism, duration under 2 months, in patients aged 18 to 65. The CDR3 is made up of 21 amino acids. Per the germline V gene, CDR1 is SEHNR and CDR2 is FQNEAQ (reference sequence). Amplification targeted TCR beta CDR3 regions from RNA transcripts. HTBI primers were used for first-round RT-PCR of the TCR CDR3. One entry per CDR3 protein, called by TCRdb with MiXCR from the multiplex PCR reads. The sample contains a few hundred thousand distinct CDR3 sequences, approximately 15% of which appear only once. The material sequenced was blood. The genes are TRBV7-9 and TRBJ2-1, with D perhaps TRBD2 (6 bases). The receptor was isolated from a middle-aged woman with Graves' hyperthyroidism that later progressed to Graves' ophthalmopathy. Written as DNA, the CDR3 is TGTGCGGCCAGCAGCCAATCGGGAGTAGCGGCACTAAGGAGCTCCTACAATGAGCAGTTCTTC. This translates into CAASSQSGVAALRSSYNEQFF.